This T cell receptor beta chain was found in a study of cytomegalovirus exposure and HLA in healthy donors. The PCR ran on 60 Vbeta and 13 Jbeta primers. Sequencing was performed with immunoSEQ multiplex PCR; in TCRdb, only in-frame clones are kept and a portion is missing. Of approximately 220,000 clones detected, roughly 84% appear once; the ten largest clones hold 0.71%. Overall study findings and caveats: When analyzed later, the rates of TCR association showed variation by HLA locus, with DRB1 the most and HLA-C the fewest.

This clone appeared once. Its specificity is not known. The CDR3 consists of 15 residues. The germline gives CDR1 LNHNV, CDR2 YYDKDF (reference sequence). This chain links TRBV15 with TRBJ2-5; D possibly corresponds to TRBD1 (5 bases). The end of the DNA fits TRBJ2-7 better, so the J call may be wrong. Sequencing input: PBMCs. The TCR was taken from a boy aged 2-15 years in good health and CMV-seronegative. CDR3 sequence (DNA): TGTGCCACCAGCAGAGATACGCCAGGGCAATACGAGCAGTACTTC. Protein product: CATSRDTPGQYEQYF.